Listed here are 13 T cell receptor beta chains from one sample, sequenced in a study of response to subunit inactivated influenza vaccine. TCRdb passed the RT-PCR reads through MiXCR, listing each CDR3 protein once. The sample holds about 570,000 distinct CDR3 sequences, approximately 10% seen once. This sample was shared with a second study, whose subject was T cells expressing NK-cell markers. As reported in that work: cDNA encoding TCR beta was synthesized via 5'RACE template switching incorporating UMIs.

The specimen was PBMCs from blood, collected on the day of vaccination. These receptors all stem from a man aged 50 to 59 who received an inactivated influenza vaccine.

Only a few counts were recorded for this clonotype. The chain links TRBV20-1 to TRBJ2-7; tentatively, D is TRBD2 (6 bases). This CDR3 region has 14 residues. Trimming took 0 bases from V and 4 from J, leaving 13 bases between them. CDR1 DFQATT and CDR2 SNEGSKA come from the germline V gene (reference sequence). CDR3 sequence reads: CSARDLGLAYEQYF. The CDR3 coding sequence is TGCAGTGCTAGAGATCTAGGCCTAGCGTACGAGCAGTACTTC.

This clonotype was counted many times. The J gene is TRBJ2-1, the V gene TRBV12-3 or TRBV12-4, with D perhaps matching TRBD1 (6 bases). V dropped 5 bases and J dropped 1 base, with 12 bases sitting between them. This CDR3 has 15 residues. The CDR3: CASSPRQASYNEQFF. CDR3 in DNA: TGTGCCAGCAGTCCACGACAGGCGTCCTACAATGAGCAGTTCTTC.

V gene TRBV12-3 or TRBV12-4 combines with J gene TRBJ2-1, with 8 bases matching TRBD2. The CDR3 is 15 residues long. V lost 5 bases and J lost 3; bases outside the gene matches: 6. The CDR3 nucleotides are TGTGCCAGCAGTGATAGCGGGGAGATCTACAATGAGCAGTTCTTC. Translating it yields CASSDSGEIYNEQFF.

The chain has TRBV12-3 or TRBV12-4 and TRBJ2-3, with D possibly matching TRBD1 (5 bases). The V and J ends lost 2 bases and 2 bases respectively, with 14 bases between them. This CDR3 contains 16 residues. The CDR3 DNA reads TGTGCCAGCAGTTTAACTGCAGGGATAAACACAGATACGCAGTATTTT. Translated: CASSLTAGINTDTQYF.

In this sample, this clonotype turned up a few times. The rearrangement joins TRBV15 to TRBJ2-1; 7 nucleotides agree with TRBD1. Germline V gene data show CDR1 as LNHNV and CDR2 as YYDKDF (reference sequence). V lost 3 bases, J lost 5 bases, and 10 bases stayed unmatched. The CDR3 is 16 residues long. Here the CDR3 DNA reads TGTGCCACCAGCAGTCAGACAGGGAAATTGGACAATGAGCAGTTCTTC. This encodes CATSSQTGKLDNEQFF.

The chain employs TRBV4-1 and TRBJ2-1; TRBD2 matches 7 bases. The V and J ends lost 4 bases and 9 bases, in that order; junction bases with no gene match: 6. The CDR3 covers 13 residues. Germline loops: CDR1 MGHRA, CDR2 YSYEKL. The chain's CDR3 is CASSRQREGEQFF. CDR3 bases: TGCGCCAGCAGCCGTCAGCGGGAAGGTGAGCAGTTCTTC.

This clonotype came up a few times. The rearrangement joins TRBV5-6 to TRBJ2-3, with a weak D call TRBD1 (5 bases). CDR1 and CDR2 from the germline V gene are SGHDT and YYEEEE. V was trimmed by 6 bases and J by 0 bases, leaving 8 bases between them. This CDR3 has 13 residues. CDR3 DNA: TGTGCCAGCAATCAGGGTAGCACAGATACGCAGTATTTT. This gives the protein CASNQGSTDTQYF.

This clonotype turned up a few times. The chain employs TRBV10-3 and TRBJ2-7; 9 positions agree with TRBD1. Germline V lookup: CDR1 ENHRY, CDR2 SYGVKD. V lost 5 bases, J lost 6 bases, and 11 bases stayed unmatched. This CDR3 has 15 residues. CDR3 protein: CAISTRQGVLAEQYF. DNA for the CDR3: TGTGCCATCAGTACCAGACAGGGGGTCTTGGCCGAGCAGTACTTC.

The chain couples TRBV24-1 to TRBJ2-6; D unresolved. In germline, CDR1 is KGHDR, CDR2 SFDVKD. V lost 5 bases, J lost 2 bases, and 3 bases lay in between. The length of the CDR3 is 13 residues. CDR3 sequence (DNA): TGTGCCACCAGTGGGACTGGGGCCAACGTCCTGACTTTC. Amino acids: CATSGTGANVLTF.

This clonotype has at least ten counts. The gene calls are TRBV20-1 and TRBJ2-4; possible D gene TRBD2, 5 bases. CDR1 and CDR2 (germline): DFQATT, SNEGSKA (reference sequence). The CDR3 loop spans 13 amino acids. V was trimmed by 1 base and J by 3 bases, leaving 7 bases between them. CDR3 DNA: TGCAGTGCTAGAGTCGCGGGCAAAAACATTCAGTACTTC. Translating gives CSARVAGKNIQYF.

About this clonotype: It may be a read error: a sequence one base away is much more abundant. The rearrangement uses TRBV20-1 and TRBJ2-1; 11 bases map to TRBD2. Germline CDR1 DFQATT, CDR2 SNEGSKA (reference sequence). The ends lost 7 bases at V and 5 bases at J; junction bases unmatched: 10. The CDR3 consists of 15 residues. CDR3 coding DNA: TGCAGTGGGCCCTTGGCTAGCGGGGGGAACAATGAGCAGTTCTTC. Translated: CSGPLASGGNNEQFF.

A few counts support this clonotype. CDR3 DNA: TGTGCCAGCAGCTTAGCTCAGGGGACATACACAGATACGCAGTATTTT. Translated: CASSLAQGTYTDTQYF. J is TRBJ2-3 and V is TRBV7-2, with D possibly being TRBD1 (6 bases). CDR3 length equals 16 residues. Trimming removed 0 bases from V and 2 bases from J, with 12 bases in between. Germline values: CDR1 SGHTA, CDR2 FQGNSA.

This clonotype came up a few times. The rearrangement uses TRBV28 and TRBJ2-4; D is unclear. Germline-derived CDR1 and CDR2 are MDHEN and SYDVKM. This CDR3 is 18 amino acids long. V gave up 4 bases and J gave up 0 bases, with 19 bases separating them. The CDR3 loop is CASSYSLYKSIAKNIQYF. In DNA, the CDR3 is TGTGCCAGCAGTTACTCACTTTACAAGAGCATAGCCAAAAACATTCAGTACTTC.